One sample yielded the 32 T cell receptor beta chains listed below, sequenced in a study of blood T cells in healthy people across ages. Primed by a sample-barcoded 5' primer and a J-beta primer mix, a second PCR proceeded for about 6 to 12 cycles. A single record per CDR3 protein comes from TCRdb applying MiXCR to the 5' RACE reads. The table includes roughly 900,000 distinct CDR3 sequences, about 48% detected once. Material: blood. The receptors were gathered from a man aged 25 to 40 in good health.

This clonotype was seen more than once but under ten times. V is TRBV20-1 and J is TRBJ2-5, with no clear D. Trimming stripped 5 bases from V and 3 bases from J, with 19 bases between. The germline V gene encodes CDR1 DFQATT and CDR2 SNEGSKA (reference sequence). The CDR3 sequence is 15 residues long. The CDR3 sequence is CSAPRADSSEETQYF. CDR3 sequence (DNA): TGCAGTGCTCCAAGGGCCGACTCTTCCGAAGAGACCCAGTACTTC.

V and J are TRBV6-6 and TRBJ1-5; TRBD1 agrees at 8 bases. V shed 5 bases, J shed 6 bases, and the junction held 9 bases outside the gene matches. This CDR3 has 15 amino acids. Per the germline V gene, CDR1 is MNHNY and CDR2 is SVGAGI (reference sequence). CDR3 in DNA: TGTGCCAGCAGTCTAGGACAGGGCTTCGGTCAGCCCCAGCATTTT. Residues: CASSLGQGFGQPQHF.

The V gene is TRBV4-2, the J gene TRBJ2-3; either TRBD1 or TRBD2 may fit D (5 bases each). Germline V lookup: CDR1 LGHNA, CDR2 YNFKEQ. V was clipped by 0 bases and J by 11 bases, with 18 bases between them. There are 15 residues in the CDR3. CDR3 DNA: TGTGCCAGCAGCCAAGACTCCCGGGACCCAAGCGGGCAGTATTTT. It translates to CASSQDSRDPSGQYF.

This rearrangement joins TRBV6-5 to TRBJ2-7, with a weak D call TRBD2 (6 bases). The J call is in doubt because the DNA end fits TRBJ2-5 better. Per germline, CDR1 MNHEY and CDR2 SVGAGI. CDR3 length: 14 amino acids. The CDR3 reads CASSLFAGQETQYF. The CDR3, as DNA: TGTGCCAGCAGCCTATTCGCGGGACAAGAGACCCAGTACTTC.

The rearrangement joins TRBV5-1 to TRBJ2-1; 7 positions match TRBD1. Germline trimming cut 2 bases from V and 6 bases from J; bases unmatched to any gene: 11. The CDR3 length is 16 residues. Germline V gene data show CDR1 as SGHRS and CDR2 as YFSETQ. CDR3 in DNA: TGCGCCAGCAGCTTTTCCCCGGACAGGACAACCAATGAGCAGTTCTTC. This translates into CASSFSPDRTTNEQFF. The full variable domain, completed using reference TRBV5-1 and TRBJ2-1, is KAGVTQTPRYLIKTRGQQVTLSCSPISGHRSVSWYQQTPGQGLQFLFEYFSETQRNKGNFPGRFSGRQFSNSRSEMNVSTLELGDSALYLCASSFSPDRTTNEQFFGPGTRLTVL.

The chain employs TRBV5-1 and TRBJ2-7, with D possibly matching TRBD1 (6 bases). The V and J ends lost 0 bases and 5 bases respectively, with 12 bases between them. CDR1 is SGHRS and CDR2 is YFSETQ in the germline V gene. There are 14 residues in the CDR3. The CDR3: CASSLAQGIHEQYF. In DNA form, the CDR3 reads TGCGCCAGCAGCTTGGCTCAGGGGATCCACGAGCAGTACTTC.

This clonotype was detected many times. The chain couples TRBV7-9 to TRBJ2-5; the match to TRBD1 covers 7 bases. CDR1 is SEHNR and CDR2 is FQNEAQ in the germline V gene (reference sequence). This CDR3 has 17 amino acids. V trimming: 4 bases; J trimming: 2 bases; junction bases outside the gene matches: 13. CDR3 sequence reads: CASSSKDRVRGQETQYF. CDR3 nucleotides: TGTGCCAGCAGCTCAAAAGACAGGGTGAGGGGGCAAGAGACCCAGTACTTC. Full variable domain (missing parts from reference TRBV7-9 and TRBJ2-5): DTGVSQNPRHKITKRGQNVTFRCDPISEHNRLYWYRQTLGQGPEFLTYFQNEAQLEKSRLLSDRFSAERPKGSFSTLEIQRTEQGDSAMYLCASSSKDRVRGQETQYFGPGTRLLVL.

The chain recombines TRBV6-2 or TRBV6-3 with TRBJ2-5; 8 bases map to TRBD1. The J call could be wrong; TRBJ2-7 is a better fit for the DNA end. Germline V gene data show CDR1 as MNHEY and CDR2 as SVGEGT. The CDR3 totals 14 residues. The CDR3 bases are TGTGCCAGCAGCTCCGACAGGGGTAGCCACGAGCAGTACTTC. This sequence encodes CASSSDRGSHEQYF.

Comment on this clonotype: Relative to the germline gene, one junction end is altered; a read error may explain this. The rearrangement uses TRBV6-1 and TRBJ1-1; 9 positions agree with TRBD1. The CDR3 length is 15 residues. Looked up from germline, CDR1 is MNHNS and CDR2 is SASEGT. The CDR3 DNA sequence: TGCGCCAGCAGTGAGGGACAGGGATTGAACGCTGAAGCTTTCTTT. Translating gives CASSEGQGLNAEAFF.

The chain employs TRBV25-1 and TRBJ1-1; D gene uncertain. Germline V gene sequence: CDR1 MGHDK, CDR2 SYGVNS. V dropped 1 base and J dropped 0 bases, with 9 bases sitting between them. The CDR3 has 15 amino acids. CDR3 nucleotides: TGTGCCAGCAGTGAATCTCAGACTCTGAACACTGAAGCTTTCTTT. This codes for CASSESQTLNTEAFF.

This clonotype was observed a single time. This may be a read error, as it is one base from a much larger clone. This chain connects TRBV5-4 to TRBJ2-1, with 11 bases aligning to TRBD2. Germline trimming cut 4 bases from V and 6 bases from J; bases unmatched to any gene: 6. Germline loops: CDR1 SGHNT, CDR2 YYREEE (reference sequence). The CDR3 is made up of 15 amino acids. CDR3 nucleotides: TGTGCCAGCAGCCCCGGGACTAGCGGCTCCAATGAGCAGTTCTTC. Amino acids: CASSPGTSGSNEQFF.

The chain is built from TRBV10-3 and TRBJ2-1; no clear D gene. The CDR3 loop spans 16 amino acids. Germline V gene data show CDR1 as ENHRY and CDR2 as SYGVKD. V was trimmed by 4 bases and J by 3 bases, leaving 16 bases between them. For the CDR3, the DNA is TGTGCCATCAGTGGTGCCGGCGAGCAGGTCTACAATGAGCAGTTCTTC. Residues: CAISGAGEQVYNEQFF.

In this sample, this clonotype turned up once. The V and J genes are TRBV18 and TRBJ2-6; 9 positions agree with TRBD1. The germline V gene encodes CDR1 KGHSH and CDR2 LQKENI. The CDR3 length is 17 residues. Unmatched junction bases numbered 6, after V lost 6 bases and J lost 0 bases. For the CDR3, the DNA is TGTGCCAGCTCTCCGGGACAGGGCTACTCTGGGGCCAACGTCCTGACTTTC. Protein: CASSPGQGYSGANVLTF.

V usage is TRBV5-1 and J usage is TRBJ2-1; D gene unclear. The CDR3 length is 16 residues. CDR1 is SGHRS and CDR2 is YFSETQ in the germline V gene. With 3 bases removed from V and 1 base from J, the gap between germline ends came to 14 bases. The CDR3 sequence: CASSSEDGRSYNEQFF. The DNA for the CDR3 is TGCGCCAGCAGCTCCGAAGATGGTCGATCCTACAATGAGCAGTTCTTC.

The gene calls are TRBV30 and TRBJ2-5, with 7 nucleotides matching TRBD1. The J call is uncertain, as TRBJ2-7 better fits the DNA end. Germline CDR1 and CDR2: GTSNPN and SVGIG (reference sequence). The CDR3 has 13 residues. The CDR3, as DNA: TGTGCCTGGAGTTTCGGGACAGACTACGAGCAGTACTTC. It specifies CAWSFGTDYEQYF.

This chain connects TRBV12-3 or TRBV12-4 to TRBJ2-5; no reliable D call. Trimming pared 3 bases from V and 5 bases from J, leaving 13 bases between. The CDR3 has 14 amino acids. The CDR3 region has the DNA TGTGCCAGCAGTTTTCGTTTAGGGTCCGAGACCCAGTACTTC. This codes for CASSFRLGSETQYF.

This clonotype has just a few counts. V usage is TRBV7-9 and J usage is TRBJ2-3; D tentatively reads TRBD1 or TRBD2 (5 bases each). Germline V gene data show CDR1 as SEHNR and CDR2 as FQNEAQ (reference sequence). V was trimmed by 4 bases and J by 3 bases, leaving 11 bases between them. CDR3 size: 14 residues. CDR3 sequence: CASSWGMGTDTQYF. In DNA form, the CDR3 reads TGTGCCAGCAGCTGGGGGATGGGGACAGATACGCAGTATTTT.

This clonotype was picked up a small number of times. The chain carries TRBV28 and TRBJ2-7, with TRBD1 matching over 7 bases. Trimming cost V 5 bases and J 0 bases; bases outside gene matches: 10. The CDR3 is made up of 16 amino acids. CDR1 MDHEN and CDR2 SYDVKM come from the germline V gene. The CDR3 bases are TGTGCCAGCAGTCCCATAGGGGGCCTATTCTCCTACGAGCAGTACTTC. Protein sequence: CASSPIGGLFSYEQYF.

This chain connects TRBV24-1 to TRBJ2-3, with D hard to call. The germline V gene encodes CDR1 KGHDR and CDR2 SFDVKD. The CDR3 covers 12 residues. The V gene lost 4 bases and the J gene lost 0 bases, with 1 base spanning the gap. The CDR3, as DNA: TGTGCCACCAGTGAAAGCACAGATACGCAGTATTTT. It yields the protein CATSESTDTQYF.

The chain recombines TRBV11-2 with TRBJ1-4; 8 bases line up with TRBD1. Trimming at V came to 6 bases and at J to 8 bases, leaving 5 bases not matched to a gene. From germline, CDR1 is SGHAT and CDR2 FQNNGV. The CDR3 has 13 amino acids. The CDR3 DNA follows: TGTGCCAGCAGTAAGACAGGGGAGGAAAAACTGTTTTTT. It encodes CASSKTGEEKLFF.

V gene TRBV6-4 combines with J gene TRBJ1-5, with D hard to call. The CDR3 loop spans 18 amino acids. CDR1 and CDR2 from the germline V gene are MRHNA and SNTAGT. V was cut by 0 bases and J by 3 bases, with 18 bases left in between. The CDR3 is CASSDSLGGGENNQPQHF. The CDR3 nucleotides read TGTGCCAGCAGTGACTCGTTGGGTGGCGGGGAGAACAATCAGCCCCAGCATTTT.

The genes are TRBV20-1 and TRBJ2-5, with a weak D call TRBD1 (6 bases). This CDR3 has 13 residues. Trimming took 2 bases from V and 2 from J, leaving 9 bases between them. CDR1 DFQATT and CDR2 SNEGSKA come from the germline V gene (reference sequence). CDR3 in DNA: TGCAGTGCTAGAAGGGGGAGTCAAGAGACCCAGTACTTC. This gives the protein CSARRGSQETQYF.

V is TRBV20-1 and J is TRBJ2-5; 7 bases are shared with TRBD1. The CDR3 runs to 13 residues. V dropped 2 bases and J dropped 4; count of bases not matched to a gene: 4. Germline V gene sequence: CDR1 DFQATT, CDR2 SNEGSKA (reference sequence). This chain's CDR3 is CSARSGGGETQYF. The CDR3 DNA reads as TGCAGTGCTAGATCAGGGGGTGGAGAGACCCAGTACTTC.

This clonotype showed up just a few times. V usage is TRBV10-3 and J usage is TRBJ1-4; D is unresolved. The CDR3 has 13 amino acids. V was shortened by 4 bases and J by 5 bases, with 8 bases between the two germline ends. Germline V gene sequence: CDR1 ENHRY, CDR2 SYGVKD. The CDR3 DNA sequence: TGTGCCATCAGTGGGCAGATAAATGAAAAACTGTTTTTT. Protein product: CAISGQINEKLFF.

This clonotype turned up a few times. This rearrangement joins TRBV6-5 to TRBJ2-3; a possible D gene is TRBD1 (5 bases). Germline V gene data show CDR1 as MNHEY and CDR2 as SVGAGI. There are 15 residues in the CDR3. Trimming removed 11 bases from V and 2 bases from J, with 20 bases in between. The CDR3 DNA sequence: TGTGCCGCGAAGGCCTCCGCTGGGGCCACAGATACGCAGTATTTT. Translation gives CAAKASAGATDTQYF.

A single count supports this clonotype. This may come from a read error, since a much larger clone is one base off. The rearrangement joins TRBV4-1 to TRBJ1-6; D gene uncertain. V was pared by 1 base and J by 14 bases, with 15 bases between. Germline values: CDR1 MGHRA, CDR2 YSYEKL. The CDR3 is made up of 14 amino acids. CDR3 bases: TGCGCCAGCAGCCAAGGTTTGGGCGCCTCGACCCTCCACTTT. Its protein product is CASSQGLGASTLHF.

The chain joins TRBV5-1 to TRBJ1-5; 10 positions match TRBD1. The CDR3 is 16 amino acids. The junction had 7 bases not matched to a gene; V was cut back by 4 bases and J by 3 bases. CDR1 is SGHRS and CDR2 is YFSETQ in the germline V gene. In DNA, the CDR3 is TGCGCCAGCAGCCCCGGACAGGGGGAATACAATCAGCCCCAGCATTTT. This gives the protein CASSPGQGEYNQPQHF.

This sequence joins TRBV4-1 and TRBJ1-6; maybe TRBD1 (6 bases). Between the trimmed V and J ends, which lost 1 base and 0 bases, there was a span of 22 bases. Germline CDR1 and CDR2: MGHRA and YSYEKL. This CDR3 region has 21 residues. The CDR3: CASSQGGGQGRISSYNSPLHF. Here the CDR3 DNA reads TGCGCCAGCAGCCAAGGAGGTGGGCAGGGGAGAATCAGCTCCTATAATTCACCCCTCCACTTT.

The rearrangement links TRBV2 to TRBJ2-1; no definite D call. The CDR3 is made up of 14 amino acids. The germline gives CDR1 SNHLY, CDR2 FYNNEI. V dropped 8 bases and J dropped 3 bases, with 14 bases sitting between them. Here the CDR3 reads CASVLRSVYNEQFF. The CDR3 DNA reads as TGTGCCAGCGTGCTCCGGTCCGTCTACAATGAGCAGTTCTTC.

V and J are TRBV4-1 and TRBJ2-1, with TRBD2 matching over 8 bases. Germline V gene lookup returns CDR1 MGHRA and CDR2 YSYEKL. The ends lost 4 bases at V and 4 bases at J; junction bases unmatched: 12. CDR3 length: 17 amino acids. For the CDR3, the DNA is TGCGCCAGCAGCCGCGGGTCCGTGAGCGGGGGTTACAATGAGCAGTTCTTC. Translated: CASSRGSVSGGYNEQFF.

This clonotype turned up a few times. This chain joins TRBV30 and TRBJ2-1; a possible D gene is TRBD1 (5 bases). The CDR3 contains 13 residues. The germline CDR1 and CDR2 sequences are GTSNPN and SVGIG (reference sequence). V dropped 1 base and J dropped 8 bases, with 12 bases sitting between them. CDR3 sequence reads: CAWSGQGTDEQFF. The CDR3 coding sequence is TGTGCCTGGAGTGGCCAGGGAACCGATGAGCAGTTCTTC. The entire variable domain, with the rest obtained from reference TRBV30 and TRBJ2-1, is as follows: SQTIHQWPATLVQPVGSPLSLECTVEGTSNPNLYWYRQAAGRGLQLLFYSVGIGQISSEVPQNLSASRPQDRQFILSSKKLLLSDSGFYLCAWSGQGTDEQFFGPGTRLTVL.

The J gene is TRBJ2-2, the V gene TRBV20-1, with TRBD2 matching 9 bases. Per the germline V gene, CDR1 is DFQATT and CDR2 is SNEGSKA (reference sequence). V was clipped by 3 bases and J by 1 base; unmatched bases: 18. The CDR3 runs to 20 residues. CDR3 nucleotides: TGCAGTGCTAGTCGGCGCGGGGGGGCGATTATTGCGGGGAACACCGGGGAGCTGTTTTTT. Its protein is CSASRRGGAIIAGNTGELFF.